The text below deals with one T cell receptor beta chain. This entry is derived from a study of T cell responses to AZD1222 COVID-19 vaccine. This table comes from immunoSEQ multiplex PCR, and its TCRdb copy is limited to in-frame clones, with some not included. The sample holds approximately 150,000 clones, around 90% seen once. The V and J ends lost 3 bases and 11 bases respectively, with 9 bases between them. Germline assignment: CDR1 KGHDR and CDR2 SFDVKD. The length of the CDR3 is 11 residues. V gene TRBV24-1 combines with J gene TRBJ1-1; D is unresolved. The sequence derives from an adult in good health. Source: peripheral blood, taken on day 0 of MenACWY control vaccination. Written as DNA, the CDR3 is TGTGCCACCAGTGATGGGTATCGGGCTTTCTTT. Its translation is CATSDGYRAFF.